The 23 T cell receptor beta chains reported below all come from one sample, sequenced in a study of STAT5B mutations in CD4+ large granular lymphocyte leukemia. TCRdb's table, derived via immunoSEQ multiplex PCR, lists solely in-frame clones and lacks some. The sample shows about 45,000 clones, 80% to 90% of them seen only once. Source material: CD4+ T cells from blood buffy coats. All receptors come from a human donor in good health.

V gene TRBV6-5 combines with J gene TRBJ1-2, with a possible D match to TRBD1 (5 bases). V was shortened by 0 bases and J by 6 bases, with 14 bases between the two germline ends. Germline V gene sequence: CDR1 MNHEY, CDR2 SVGAGI. The CDR3 spans 15 residues. CDR3 DNA: TGTGCCAGCAGTTACTCGAGGGCAGGGTTCGATGGCTACACCTTC. It specifies CASSYSRAGFDGYTF.

The chain is built from TRBV10-3 and TRBJ2-5; TRBD2 matches at 16 bases. Trimming took 8 bases from V and 5 from J; bases not matched to a gene: 8. Germline lookup yields CDR1 ENHRY and CDR2 SYGVKD. CDR3 length: 16 amino acids. The CDR3, as DNA: TGTGCCATCTCCGGGACTAGCGGGAGGGCACAGGAGACCCAGTACTTC. This codes for CAISGTSGRAQETQYF.

This rearrangement joins TRBV7-2 to TRBJ1-5; a weak D match, TRBD1 (5 bases). CDR1 is SGHTA, CDR2 FQGNSA, per germline. The CDR3 spans 15 residues. V was clipped by 7 bases and J by 5 bases, with 18 bases between them. Here the CDR3 reads CASTLTGQGHQPQHF. DNA of the CDR3: TGTGCCAGCACTCTGACGGGGCAGGGCCATCAGCCCCAGCATTTT.

The V gene is TRBV7-3, the J gene TRBJ1-1, with D unresolved. The CDR3 contains 14 residues. Germline loops: CDR1 SGHTA, CDR2 FQGTGA. The V end was cut by 5 bases, the J end by 11 bases, with 21 bases between. Here the CDR3 DNA reads TGTGCCAGCAGCCCCGCGGCGGGTGCAGGTTGGGCTTTCTTT. This encodes CASSPAAGAGWAFF.

This chain uses TRBV10-2 with TRBJ1-4; D gene unclear. The germline CDR1 and CDR2 sequences are WSHSY and SAAADI. The ends were cut back, 0 bases at V and 10 bases at J, with 18 bases in the middle. This CDR3 region has 16 residues. This chain's CDR3 is CASSESADYGIGKLFF. DNA of the CDR3: TGCGCCAGCAGTGAGTCGGCGGACTACGGTATTGGAAAACTGTTTTTT.

V and J are TRBV6-6 and TRBJ1-5, with no clear D. Trimming left V 0 bases short and J 3 bases short, with 9 bases between. Per germline, CDR1 MNHNY and CDR2 SVGAGI (reference sequence). This CDR3 has 15 residues. The DNA for the CDR3 is TGTGCCAGCAGTTACTCCGCGGGCATCAATCAGCCCCAGCATTTT. It translates to CASSYSAGINQPQHF.

The chain employs TRBV29-1 and TRBJ2-7; maybe TRBD1 (6 bases). CDR3 length: 14 amino acids. From germline, CDR1 is SQVTM and CDR2 ANQGSEA. V dropped 6 bases and J dropped 0 bases, with 15 bases sitting between them. The DNA for the CDR3 is TGCAGCGTGTCGGAAGGGGGAGACTCCTACGAGCAGTACTTC. Its translation is CSVSEGGDSYEQYF.

The rearrangement joins TRBV11-3 to TRBJ2-5, with 7 positions matching TRBD2. Looked up from germline, CDR1 is SGHNT and CDR2 is YENEEA. This CDR3 has 16 amino acids. After removal of 5 bases from V and 3 bases from J, the junction contained 12 bases not matched to a gene. The CDR3 bases are TGTGCCAGCAGCCCAGGGACTATCGGGTCTAAAGAGACCCAGTACTTC. Residues: CASSPGTIGSKETQYF.

This clone occurred a few times. The chain couples TRBV5-6 to TRBJ1-2, with unresolved D. Germline-derived CDR1 and CDR2 are SGHDT and YYEEEE. Trimming took 1 base from V and 4 from J, leaving 8 bases between them. CDR3 length: 13 amino acids. CDR3 nucleotides: TGTGCCAGCAGCTTGTACGGATTCTATGGCTACACCTTC. Amino acid sequence: CASSLYGFYGYTF.

This clone was counted once. The chain joins TRBV5-1 to TRBJ2-1; D may be TRBD2 (5 bases). CDR1 SGHRS and CDR2 YFSETQ come from the germline V gene. This CDR3 contains 14 residues. Trimming pared 5 bases from V and 9 bases from J, leaving 18 bases between. CDR3 nucleotide sequence: TGCGCCAGCAGTGCCGGACTGGTCTTCTTTGAGCAGTTCTTC. Its protein product is CASSAGLVFFEQFF.

The chain uses TRBV5-1 and TRBJ2-1, with D possibly TRBD1 on 6 matching bases. This CDR3 contains 15 residues. Germline assignment: CDR1 SGHRS and CDR2 YFSETQ. Trimming took off 1 base at V and 4 bases at J, with 12 bases between the two ends. The CDR3 sequence is CASSLSLGQYNEQFF. The CDR3 nucleotides read TGCGCCAGCAGCTTGAGTCTAGGACAGTACAATGAGCAGTTCTTC.

The CDR3 DNA reads as TGTGCCAGCAGTACCATCGGACAGGGGGCCAGGGGTGAGCAGTTCTTC. The encoded protein is CASSTIGQGARGEQFF. The V call is TRBV28, the J call TRBJ2-1; 11 bases are a match to TRBD1. CDR1 is MDHEN, CDR2 SYDVKM, per germline. The CDR3 runs to 16 residues. The V segment lost 5 bases and the J segment 9 bases; nucleotides outside the gene matches: 12.

The J gene is TRBJ1-4, the V gene TRBV5-5; unclear D gene. This CDR3 is 17 amino acids long. The germline V gene has CDR1 SGHKS and CDR2 YYEKEE (reference sequence). V lost 4 bases and J lost 0, with 16 bases in between. CDR3 sequence (DNA): TGTGCCAGCAGCCCGGGGTTACTAAGCACAACTAATGAAAAACTGTTTTTT. Translating it yields CASSPGLLSTTNEKLFF.

The chain has TRBV11-2 and TRBJ2-2; 8 bases line up with TRBD1. CDR3 length equals 17 residues. Germline assignment: CDR1 SGHAT and CDR2 FQNNGV. The J segment lost 4 bases and the V segment lost 5 bases, leaving 12 bases of the junction unmatched. The DNA for the CDR3 is TGTGCCAGCAGCCGACGACGGCCAGGGGGCTTCACCGGGGAGCTGTTTTTT. This translates into CASSRRRPGGFTGELFF.

This clone came up a few times. The chain employs TRBV30 and TRBJ1-2; D uncertain. The length of the CDR3 is 13 residues. The germline CDR1 and CDR2 sequences are GTSNPN and SVGIG (reference sequence). V dropped 2 bases and J dropped 7 bases, with 14 bases sitting between them. Here the CDR3 reads CAWSPLPLVGYTF. The DNA for the CDR3 is TGTGCCTGGAGTCCTTTGCCGCTAGTTGGCTACACCTTC.

The gene calls are TRBV2 and TRBJ1-1, with 10 bases identical to TRBD1. Germline trimming cut 5 bases from V and 4 bases from J; bases unmatched to any gene: 7. Germline-derived CDR1 and CDR2 are SNHLY and FYNNEI. The CDR3 is 15 amino acids. CDR3 sequence (DNA): TGTGCCAGCAGTCGGGACAGGGGTACAGGCACTGAAGCTTTCTTT. This encodes CASSRDRGTGTEAFF.

The chain is built from TRBV18 and TRBJ1-1; the match to TRBD1 covers 7 bases. The germline V gene encodes CDR1 KGHSH and CDR2 LQKENI. With 2 bases clipped from V and 1 base from J, the junction kept 7 bases outside the gene matches. CDR3 length equals 16 residues. CDR3 coding DNA: TGTGCCAGCTCACCAGGGGAGGGGGCAAGGAACACTGAAGCTTTCTTT. Protein: CASSPGEGARNTEAFF.

The rearrangement links TRBV7-9 to TRBJ2-3; maybe TRBD1 (6 bases). CDR1 SEHNR and CDR2 FQNEAQ come from the germline V gene (reference sequence). This CDR3 has 15 residues. V was pared by 8 bases and J by 4 bases, with 19 bases between. The CDR3 DNA reads as TGTGCCAGCGCTCAGGGGATGGGAGCCCCAGATACGCAGTATTTT. Its protein product is CASAQGMGAPDTQYF.

The CDR3: CASSWKDRGYGYTF. The CDR3 DNA sequence: TGTGCCAGCAGCTGGAAGGACAGGGGATACGGCTACACCTTC. This rearrangement joins TRBV5-4 to TRBJ1-2, with 9 bases aligning to TRBD1. V was pared by 3 bases and J by 8 bases, with 8 bases of the junction left unmatched. Per germline, CDR1 SGHNT and CDR2 YYREEE (reference sequence). The length of the CDR3 is 14 residues.

This clone was observed a few times. The chain links TRBV25-1 to TRBJ2-7; D uncertain. V lost 6 bases to trimming and J lost 5 bases, with 8 bases between them. The CDR3 extends over 11 amino acids. Germline assignment: CDR1 MGHDK and CDR2 SYGVNS. As DNA, the CDR3 is TGTGCCAGCAGAGGGTGGAACGAGCAGTACTTC. The encoded protein is CASRGWNEQYF.

This chain links TRBV18 with TRBJ1-1; D is unclear. The CDR3 is made up of 13 amino acids. Trimming removed 5 bases from V and 1 base from J, with 8 bases in between. Germline CDR1 and CDR2: KGHSH and LQKENI. The CDR3 DNA reads as TGTGCCAGCTCAGGCGGGGAGAACACTGAAGCTTTCTTT. This sequence encodes CASSGGENTEAFF.

J is TRBJ1-1 and V is TRBV5-1; D remains ambiguous. The CDR3 consists of 15 residues. V lost 0 bases and J lost 3, with 12 bases in between. Per germline, CDR1 SGHRS and CDR2 YFSETQ. CDR3 protein: CASSLDEGRHTEAFF. The CDR3 nucleotides read TGCGCCAGCAGCTTGGATGAGGGTCGGCACACTGAAGCTTTCTTT.

The genes are TRBV29-1 and TRBJ1-4; 7 bases line up with TRBD1. The CDR3 covers 12 residues. V lost 7 bases, J lost 6 bases, and 5 bases stayed unmatched. From germline, CDR1 is SQVTM and CDR2 ANQGSEA. In DNA, the CDR3 is TGCAGCGGACGGGACAGAGATGAAAAACTGTTTTTT. This encodes CSGRDRDEKLFF.